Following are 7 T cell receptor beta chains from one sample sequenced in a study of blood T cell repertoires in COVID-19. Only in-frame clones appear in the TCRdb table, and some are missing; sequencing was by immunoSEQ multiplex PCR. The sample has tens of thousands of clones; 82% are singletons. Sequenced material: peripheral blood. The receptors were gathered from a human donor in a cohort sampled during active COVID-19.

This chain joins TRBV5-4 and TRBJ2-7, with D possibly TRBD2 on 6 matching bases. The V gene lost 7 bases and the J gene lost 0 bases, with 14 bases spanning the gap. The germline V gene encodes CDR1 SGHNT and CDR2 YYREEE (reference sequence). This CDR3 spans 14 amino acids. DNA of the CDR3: TGTGCCAGCTCGCGGGAACCGAGCTCCTACGAGCAGTACTTC. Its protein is CASSREPSSYEQYF.

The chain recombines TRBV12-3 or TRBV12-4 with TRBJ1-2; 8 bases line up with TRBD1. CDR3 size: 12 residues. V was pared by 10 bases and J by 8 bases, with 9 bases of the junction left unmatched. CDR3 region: CAMLQGEGGYTF. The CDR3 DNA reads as TGTGCCATGCTACAGGGGGAAGGAGGCTACACCTTC.

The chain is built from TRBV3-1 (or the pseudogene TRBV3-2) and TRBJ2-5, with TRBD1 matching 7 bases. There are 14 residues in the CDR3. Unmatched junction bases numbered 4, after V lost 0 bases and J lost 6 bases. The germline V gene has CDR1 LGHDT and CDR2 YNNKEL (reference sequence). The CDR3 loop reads CASSQETGLQTQYF. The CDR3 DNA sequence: TGTGCCAGCAGCCAAGAGACAGGGCTACAGACCCAGTACTTC.

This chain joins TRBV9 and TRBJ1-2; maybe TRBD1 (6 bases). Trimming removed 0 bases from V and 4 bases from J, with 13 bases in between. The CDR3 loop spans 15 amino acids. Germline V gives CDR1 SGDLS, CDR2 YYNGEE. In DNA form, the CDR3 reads TGTGCCAGCAGCGTAGGAGGCGGGGGGCCCTATGGCTACACCTTC. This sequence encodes CASSVGGGGPYGYTF.

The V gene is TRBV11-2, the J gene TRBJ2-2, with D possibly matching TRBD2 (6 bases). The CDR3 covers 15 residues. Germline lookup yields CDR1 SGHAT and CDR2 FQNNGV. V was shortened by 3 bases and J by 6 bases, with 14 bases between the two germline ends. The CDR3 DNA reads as TGTGCCAGCAGCTTTACGACGGGGGTGTCCGGGGAGCTGTTTTTT. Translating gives CASSFTTGVSGELFF.

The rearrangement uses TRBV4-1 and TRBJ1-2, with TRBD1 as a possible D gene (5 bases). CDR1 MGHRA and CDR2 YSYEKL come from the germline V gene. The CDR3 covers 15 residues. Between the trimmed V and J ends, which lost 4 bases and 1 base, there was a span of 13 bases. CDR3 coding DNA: TGCGCCAGCAGCCCCGGGACTCTTAATAACTATGGCTACACCTTC. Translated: CASSPGTLNNYGYTF.

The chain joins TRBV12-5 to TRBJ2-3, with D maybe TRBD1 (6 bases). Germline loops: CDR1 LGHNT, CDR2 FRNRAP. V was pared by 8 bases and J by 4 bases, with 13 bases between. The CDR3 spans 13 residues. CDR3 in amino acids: CASLQGGADTQYF. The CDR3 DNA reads TGTGCTAGTTTACAGGGTGGCGCAGATACGCAGTATTTT. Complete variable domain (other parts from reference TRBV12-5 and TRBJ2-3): DARVTQTPRHKVTEMGQEVTMRCQPILGHNTVFWYRQTMMQGLELLAYFRNRAPLDDSGMPKDRFSAEMPDATLATLKIQPSEPRDSAVYFCASLQGGADTQYFGPGTRLTVL.